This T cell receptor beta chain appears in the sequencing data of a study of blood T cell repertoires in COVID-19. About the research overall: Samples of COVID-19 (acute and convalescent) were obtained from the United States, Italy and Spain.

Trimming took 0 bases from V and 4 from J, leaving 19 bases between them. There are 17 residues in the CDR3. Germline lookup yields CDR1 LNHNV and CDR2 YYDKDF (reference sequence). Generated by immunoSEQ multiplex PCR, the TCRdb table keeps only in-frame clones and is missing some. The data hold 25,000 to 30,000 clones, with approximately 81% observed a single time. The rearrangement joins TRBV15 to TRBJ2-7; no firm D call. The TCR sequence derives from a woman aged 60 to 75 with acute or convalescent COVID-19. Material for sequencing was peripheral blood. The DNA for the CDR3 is TGTGCCACCAGCAGAGATCCGACCCGGATGGGCTCTTACGAGCAGTACTTC. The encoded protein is CATSRDPTRMGSYEQYF.